This T cell receptor beta chain emerged from a study of blood T cell repertoires in COVID-19. As for the study in general: The study drew acute and convalescent COVID-19 samples from the United States, Italy and Spain. T cells, B-cell-depleted T cells, or PBMCs supplied cDNA or gDNA.

Trimming took 8 bases from V and 5 from J, leaving 17 bases between them. Germline CDR1 reads SGDLS; CDR2 reads YYNGEE. This CDR3 has 13 amino acids. Per the original data handling: Reference gene primer amplification in the assay estimated nucleated cell counts. Only in-frame clones appear in the TCRdb table, and some are missing; sequencing was by immunoSEQ multiplex PCR. V and J calls and clone size come straight from that table; D and trimming were deduced from the DNA. The sample consists of around 220,000 clones, more than 75% of them appearing once. Input material: PBMCs or T cells enriched from blood (not recorded which). V and J are TRBV9 and TRBJ2-7, with D possibly TRBD1 on 5 matching bases. The TCR comes from a middle-aged woman with acute COVID-19. The CDR3 protein is CASSNYGANEQYF. CDR3 nucleotides: TGTGCCAGTTCAAACTATGGGGCTAACGAGCAGTACTTC.